One sample yielded the 30 T cell receptor beta chains listed below, sequenced in a study of regulatory T cells in long-lasting Graves disease. According to the study, TCR beta libraries were built with iRepertoire HTBI primers and CDR3-region Arm-PCR. Using its own MiXCR run on the multiplex PCR reads, TCRdb lists one record per CDR3 protein. Of about 560,000 distinct CDR3 sequences listed, 15% to 20% are singletons. Time point meaning: newly diagnosed GD, antithyroid drugs for less than 3 months. From RNA extracted from PBMCs, the TCR library was made. This same sample was also taken into another study, of T cells in Graves' hyperthyroidism and ophthalmopathy.

The material was peripheral blood mononuclear cells (PBMCs), obtained at new diagnosis, from a patient treated with antithyroid drugs. Every receptor here comes from a man aged 18 to 30 with Graves disease.

A few counts support this clonotype. Here the CDR3 DNA reads TGCAGCGTTGGTAATGGGGGAGAGACCCAGTACTTC. Its translation is CSVGNGGETQYF. This chain joins TRBV29-1 and TRBJ2-5; either TRBD1 or TRBD2 may fit D (5 bases each). The ends were cut back, 4 bases at V and 4 bases at J, with 10 bases in the middle. This CDR3 has 12 residues. The germline V gene has CDR1 SQVTM and CDR2 ANQGSEA.

This sequence joins TRBV3-1 and TRBJ2-7, with 7 bases identical to TRBD1. The trim removed 1 base at V and 3 bases at J, leaving 3 bases unmatched. Per the germline V gene, CDR1 is LGHDT and CDR2 is YNNKEL (reference sequence). This CDR3 has 14 amino acids. The CDR3 is CASSQGGTVYEQYF. CDR3 DNA: TGTGCCAGCAGCCAAGGAGGGACAGTCTACGAGCAGTACTTC.

The V and J genes are TRBV4-1 and TRBJ1-5; a weak D match, TRBD1 (6 bases). The germline V gene has CDR1 MGHRA and CDR2 YSYEKL. V lost 1 base to trimming and J lost 3 bases, with 10 bases between them. CDR3 length: 15 amino acids. CDR3 sequence (DNA): TGCGCCAGCAGCCAAGGCAGGGGTAACAATCAGCCCCAGCATTTT. Translation: CASSQGRGNNQPQHF.

This rearrangement joins TRBV20-1 to TRBJ2-5; D unclear. CDR3 size: 14 residues. The V gene's germline CDR1 is DFQATT and CDR2 SNEGSKA (reference sequence). Trimming took off 3 bases at V and 1 base at J, with 12 bases between the two ends. In DNA form, the CDR3 reads TGCAGTGCTAGCCCCGTTAAGACCCAAGAGACCCAGTACTTC. It translates to CSASPVKTQETQYF.

This clonotype was seen a handful of times. The chain joins TRBV7-9 to TRBJ2-2; D assignment may be TRBD1 or TRBD2 (5 bases each). V was clipped by 5 bases and J by 1 base, with 14 bases between them. The V gene's germline CDR1 is SEHNR and CDR2 FQNEAQ (reference sequence). This CDR3 contains 16 residues. The CDR3 bases are TGTGCCAGCAGCCGCACAGGAGGAAAGAACACCGGGGAGCTGTTTTTT. This translates into CASSRTGGKNTGELFF.

The chain combines TRBV11-3 with TRBJ2-5, with TRBD2 matching 7 bases. Germline V lookup: CDR1 SGHNT, CDR2 YENEEA. Unmatched junction bases numbered 12, after V lost 0 bases and J lost 2 bases. This CDR3 contains 18 residues. The CDR3 DNA reads as TGTGCCAGCAGCTTAGATGCGCGGCTAGCGGAGGGACAAGAGACCCAGTACTTC. Its protein product is CASSLDARLAEGQETQYF. Based on the CDR3 plus reference TRBV11-3 and TRBJ2-5, the full variable domain is EAGVVQSPRYKIIEKKQPVAFWCNPISGHNTLYWYLQNLGQGPELLIRYENEEAVDDSQLPKDRFSAERLKGVDSTLKIQPAELGDSAVYLCASSLDARLAEGQETQYFGPGTRLLVL.

The chain uses TRBV5-1 and TRBJ1-2; the match to TRBD1 covers 8 bases. CDR3 length: 14 amino acids. V gave up 4 bases and J gave up 2 bases; unmatched junction bases: 4. Germline lookup yields CDR1 SGHRS and CDR2 YFSETQ. CDR3 nucleotide sequence: TGCGCCAGCAGCGAAGACAGGGGAAACTATGGCTACACCTTC. Its translation: CASSEDRGNYGYTF. The complete variable domain, with remaining parts taken from reference TRBV5-1 and TRBJ1-2, reads KAGVTQTPRYLIKTRGQQVTLSCSPISGHRSVSWYQQTPGQGLQFLFEYFSETQRNKGNFPGRFSGRQFSNSRSEMNVSTLELGDSALYLCASSEDRGNYGYTFGSGTRLTVV.

The sample holds many counts of this clonotype. The chain uses TRBV5-1 and TRBJ2-7; 8 bases match TRBD2. This CDR3 is 14 amino acids long. CDR1 and CDR2 (germline): SGHRS, YFSETQ. Trimming took 1 base from V and 7 from J; bases not matched to a gene: 7. DNA of the CDR3: TGCGCCAGCAGCTTGACTAGCGGAGCCCCGGAGCAGTACTTC. Translating it yields CASSLTSGAPEQYF.

The genes are TRBV7-6 and TRBJ1-4; the D gene is possibly TRBD1 (6 bases). The V and J ends lost 4 bases and 5 bases respectively, with 14 bases between them. The CDR3 is 15 residues long. Germline V gene sequence: CDR1 SGHVS, CDR2 FNYEAQ. DNA of the CDR3: TGTGCCAGCAGCTCAGAACAGGGTCAGAATGAAAAACTGTTTTTT. Protein: CASSSEQGQNEKLFF.

This clonotype was observed at least ten times. The chain couples TRBV28 to TRBJ1-1; D remains ambiguous. CDR1 is MDHEN and CDR2 is SYDVKM in the germline V gene. CDR3 length: 13 amino acids. Trimming took off 0 bases at V and 1 base at J, with 3 bases between the two ends. CDR3 sequence (DNA): TGTGCCAGCAGTTTATGGCAGAACACTGAAGCTTTCTTT. Amino acid sequence: CASSLWQNTEAFF.

This clonotype was seen repeatedly, ten times or more. CDR3 residues: CSARDLTEAFF. The CDR3 DNA reads as TGCAGTGCTAGAGATCTAACTGAAGCTTTCTTT. V is TRBV20-1 and J is TRBJ1-1; D uncertain. The CDR3 covers 11 residues. Germline CDR1 is DFQATT and CDR2 is SNEGSKA (reference sequence). V lost 0 bases and J lost 5, with 4 bases in between.

This clonotype occurred many times. The gene calls are TRBV7-9 and TRBJ2-3; TRBD1 matches at 9 bases. This CDR3 is 17 amino acids long. V dropped 6 bases and J dropped 3; count of bases not matched to a gene: 13. Per germline, CDR1 SEHNR and CDR2 FQNEAQ (reference sequence). The CDR3 loop is CASRLRDRVMDTDTQYF. CDR3 nucleotides: TGTGCCAGCAGACTCCGGGACAGGGTTATGGATACAGATACGCAGTATTTT.

CDR3 bases: TGTGCCAGCAGTCAACCGGGACTAGCGGGAGTCCGGTGTGAGACCCAGTACTTC. Its translation is CASSQPGLAGVRCETQYF. The V call is TRBV28, the J call TRBJ2-5; 14 nucleotides match TRBD2. Per germline, CDR1 MDHEN and CDR2 SYDVKM. V was pared by 5 bases and J by 5 bases, with 13 bases of the junction left unmatched. The CDR3 is 18 residues long.

This clonotype occurred a few times. The J gene is TRBJ2-1, the V gene TRBV20-1; a possible D gene is TRBD2 (6 bases). The length of the CDR3 is 13 residues. Germline values: CDR1 DFQATT, CDR2 SNEGSKA (reference sequence). Trimming took off 1 base at V and 7 bases at J, with 11 bases between the two ends. CDR3 region: CSARGDSGNEQFF. Here the CDR3 DNA reads TGCAGTGCTAGAGGCGATAGCGGAAATGAGCAGTTCTTC.

Details on this clonotype: This may arise from a read error, as a much more abundant clone is one base away. The V and J genes are TRBV6-1 and TRBJ2-7, with D possibly TRBD2 on 6 matching bases. V shed 0 bases and J shed 2 bases, with 11 bases lying between them. CDR1 and CDR2 (germline): MNHNS, SASEGT. This CDR3 has 15 residues. The CDR3 DNA is TGTGCCAGCAGTGAAGCTGGGACTGATGCCTACGAGCAGTACTTC. It encodes CASSEAGTDAYEQYF.

This clonotype appeared a few times. In nucleotides, the CDR3 is TGTGCCACCTCGGCCACGCAGTATTTT. It translates to CATSATQYF. The genes are TRBV7-9 and TRBJ2-3; unclear D gene. CDR1 SEHNR and CDR2 FQNEAQ come from the germline V gene (reference sequence). This CDR3 region has 9 residues. The ends were cut back, 10 bases at V and 9 bases at J, with 8 bases in the middle.

This clonotype was seen a handful of times. The genes are TRBV29-1 and TRBJ1-3; possible D gene TRBD1, 6 bases. Trimming removed 7 bases at V and 0 bases at J, with 10 bases between. In germline, CDR1 is SQVTM, CDR2 ANQGSEA. The CDR3 consists of 13 residues. CDR3 DNA sequence: TGCAGCGGACAGGAGAGCTCTGGAAACACCATATATTTT. Translating gives CSGQESSGNTIYF.

With respect to this clonotype: One end of the junction is discordant with germline, which a read error may explain. This chain connects TRBV15 to TRBJ1-5; D may be TRBD1 (6 bases). Germline-derived CDR1 and CDR2 are LNHNV and YYDKDF (reference sequence). This CDR3 has 15 amino acids. CDR3 in amino acids: CVTSGGNRDNQPQHF. In nucleotides, the CDR3 is TGTGTCACCAGCGGCGGGAACAGGGACAATCAGCCCCAGCATTTT. Full variable domain (remainder filled in from reference TRBV15 and TRBJ1-5): DAMVIQNPRYQVTQFGKPVTLSCSQTLNHNVMYWYQQKSSQAPKLLFHYYDKDFNNEADTPDNFQSRRPNTSFCFLDIRSPGLGDTAMYLCVTSGGNRDNQPQHFGDGTRLSIL.

The chain is built from TRBV7-2 and TRBJ1-3; D might be TRBD1 (6 bases). Germline CDR1 SGHTA, CDR2 FQGNSA. The CDR3 contains 14 residues. The ends were cut back, 2 bases at V and 7 bases at J, with 12 bases in the middle. The CDR3, as DNA: TGTGCCAGCAGCTTAACTCAGGGGCCCAACACCATATATTTT. This codes for CASSLTQGPNTIYF.

To note about this clonotype: One end of the junction does not line up with germline, which may come from a read error. The rearrangement joins TRBV7-7 to TRBJ2-5; 8 bases are a match to TRBD2. CDR3 length: 13 residues. The germline CDR1 and CDR2 sequences are SSHAT and FNYEAQ (reference sequence). This chain's CDR3 is CASSSGGRRPQYF. The CDR3 coding sequence is TGTGCTAGCAGCTCTGGCGGGAGGCGACCTCAGTACTTC.

This clonotype occurred a few times. This chain joins TRBV20-1 and TRBJ2-2; D is uncertain. The germline CDR1 and CDR2 sequences are DFQATT and SNEGSKA (reference sequence). CDR3 size: 14 residues. V lost 6 bases and J 6 bases, leaving 17 bases between the germline ends. This CDR3 reads CSATHGVTAGELFF. The CDR3 region has the DNA TGCAGTGCGACCCATGGGGTTACGGCCGGGGAGCTGTTTTTT.

This clonotype was seen ten or more times. The chain carries TRBV6-2 or TRBV6-3 and TRBJ2-7, with D perhaps being TRBD1 or TRBD2 (6 bases each). The CDR3 sequence is 14 residues long. The germline gives CDR1 MNHEY, CDR2 SVGEGT. V lost 5 bases to trimming and J lost 7 bases, with 18 bases between them. CDR3 loop: CASSETGGAWEQYF. The CDR3 nucleotides are TGTGCCAGCAGTGAAACCGGGGGCGCGTGGGAGCAGTACTTC.

V usage is TRBV5-5 and J usage is TRBJ1-2; possibly TRBD1 for D (6 bases). The germline V gene has CDR1 SGHKS and CDR2 YYEKEE (reference sequence). The length of the CDR3 is 15 residues. The ends were cut back, 0 bases at V and 2 bases at J, with 11 bases in the middle. The CDR3 region has the DNA TGTGCCAGCAGCTTGGGGGGGGCAGAGAACTATGGCTACACCTTC. It is translated as CASSLGGAENYGYTF.

DNA of the CDR3: TGTGCCAGCAGTTACAGGGGAGGCCAGCCCCAGCATTTT. Amino acids: CASSYRGGQPQHF. The rearrangement links TRBV6-9 to TRBJ1-5; tentatively, D is TRBD1 (6 bases). The CDR3 is made up of 13 amino acids. Germline CDR1 and CDR2: MNHGY and SVAAGI. The V end lost 3 bases, the J end lost 7 bases, and 10 bases lay between the germline ends.

J is TRBJ1-5 and V is TRBV10-3; D not resolved. Trimming left V 2 bases short and J 4 bases short, with 12 bases between. This CDR3 is built from 15 residues. Germline V gene sequence: CDR1 ENHRY, CDR2 SYGVKD. CDR3 loop: CAISETRTGNQPQHF. The CDR3 nucleotides are TGTGCCATCAGTGAGACACGTACGGGGAATCAGCCCCAGCATTTT.

J is TRBJ2-2 and V is TRBV5-6, with 12 bases aligning to TRBD2. The germline V gene has CDR1 SGHDT and CDR2 YYEEEE. Trimming removed 0 bases from V and 6 bases from J; junction bases left unmatched: 12. CDR3 length equals 19 residues. The CDR3 coding sequence is TGTGCCAGCAGCTTGGGCTTCCTGACTAGCGGGAGTGGTGCCGGGGAGCTGTTTTTT. Its protein is CASSLGFLTSGSGAGELFF.

The genes are TRBV20-1 and TRBJ2-7; D is perhaps TRBD2 (6 bases). The CDR3 loop spans 14 amino acids. Trimming removed 5 bases at V and 3 bases at J, with 17 bases between. Germline-derived CDR1 and CDR2 are DFQATT and SNEGSKA (reference sequence). DNA for the CDR3: TGCAGTGCTGGATTCAGACTAGGAGGCTACGAGCAGTACTTC. It is translated as CSAGFRLGGYEQYF.

This clonotype was seen at least ten times. The chain couples TRBV29-1 to TRBJ1-2, with D maybe TRBD1 (5 bases). V lost 0 bases to trimming and J lost 5 bases, with 10 bases between them. Germline CDR1 reads SQVTM; CDR2 reads ANQGSEA. This CDR3 region has 13 residues. Here the CDR3 DNA reads TGCAGCGTTGAAGATCGCGGGGGTTATGGCTACACCTTC. Amino acid sequence: CSVEDRGGYGYTF.

This clonotype has only a few counts. The chain is built from TRBV20-1 and TRBJ2-1; possible D gene TRBD2, 6 bases. Germline V gene lookup returns CDR1 DFQATT and CDR2 SNEGSKA (reference sequence). Trimming stripped 1 base from V and 6 bases from J, with 16 bases between. The CDR3 loop spans 15 amino acids. Here the CDR3 reads CSARGLAGPINEQFF. The CDR3 DNA reads TGCAGTGCTAGAGGTTTGGCGGGACCGATCAATGAGCAGTTCTTC.

This clonotype was detected a few times. The chain uses TRBV5-6 and TRBJ2-2; D is undetermined. This CDR3 is built from 14 residues. Trimming pared 0 bases from V and 8 bases from J, leaving 11 bases between. Germline values: CDR1 SGHDT, CDR2 YYEEEE. The CDR3 region is CASSLALQLGELFF. The CDR3 coding sequence is TGTGCCAGCAGCTTGGCGCTACAACTAGGGGAGCTGTTTTTT. The full variable domain, its missing parts supplied by reference TRBV5-6 and TRBJ2-2, is DAGVTQSPTHLIKTRGQQVTLRCSPKSGHDTVSWYQQALGQGPQFIFQYYEEEERQRGNFPDRFSGHQFPNYSSELNVNALLLGDSALYLCASSLALQLGELFFGEGSRLTVL.